Listed here are 9 T cell receptor beta chains from one sample, sequenced in a study of T cell clones after liver transplantation. Their target antigens are unknown. Alloreactive TCRbeta sequences came from sequencing proliferating CFSE-low cells in the MLR. Clones were sequenced by immunoSEQ multiplex PCR, and TCRdb holds only the in-frame ones, with some missing. The sample has 4,000 to 5,000 clones, 35% to 45% seen once. Sequencing was performed on CD4+ T cells from cultured PBMCs. The receptors were gathered from a human patient who received a liver transplant. Some T cells may be provided by the graft donor.

This clone was seen only a few times. The chain employs TRBV10-3 and TRBJ2-1; the D is unclear. The CDR3 runs to 13 residues. Deletions cut 1 base from V and 4 bases from J, with 5 bases between. Germline V gives CDR1 ENHRY, CDR2 SYGVKD. Written as DNA, the CDR3 is TGTGCCATCAGTGAGTGGGGATACAATGAGCAGTTCTTC. This sequence encodes CAISEWGYNEQFF.

This rearrangement joins TRBV7-2 to TRBJ2-5; no clear D. Germline V gene sequence: CDR1 SGHTA, CDR2 FQGNSA. Trimming took off 5 bases at V and 5 bases at J, with 15 bases between the two ends. This CDR3 is built from 14 residues. The CDR3 nucleotides are TGTGCCAGCAGCCTTGACTCCTCCTCCGAGACCCAGTACTTC. Translated, it gives CASSLDSSSETQYF.

This clone was found once. The chain uses TRBV19 and TRBJ2-7, with TRBD1 matching 7 bases. Looked up from germline, CDR1 is LNHDA and CDR2 is SQIVND (reference sequence). The CDR3 covers 15 residues. With 6 bases clipped from V and 4 bases from J, the junction kept 12 bases outside the gene matches. DNA of the CDR3: TGTGCCAGTAGCCAAACAGGGGTTGGCGGATACGAGCAGTACTTC. Its translation: CASSQTGVGGYEQYF. The variable domain in full, with the rest retrieved from reference TRBV19 and TRBJ2-7, is DGGITQSPKYLFRKEGQNVTLSCEQNLNHDAMYWYRQDPGQGLRLIYYSQIVNDFQKGDIAEGYSVSREKKESFPLTVTSAQKNPTAFYLCASSQTGVGGYEQYFGPGTRLTVT.

The chain links TRBV13 to TRBJ2-1; D call uncertain. This CDR3 is built from 16 residues. Looked up from germline, CDR1 is PRHDT and CDR2 is FYEKMQ (reference sequence). Trimming pared 4 bases from V and 8 bases from J, leaving 21 bases between. The CDR3 loop reads CASSSTSVRSVHEQFF. The CDR3 DNA sequence: TGTGCCAGCAGCTCGACCTCGGTTCGGAGCGTACATGAGCAGTTCTTC. Variable domain in full (rest from reference TRBV13 and TRBJ2-1): AAGVIQSPRHLIKEKRETATLKCYPIPRHDTVYWYQQGPGQDPQFLISFYEKMQSDKGSIPDRFSAQQFSDYHSELNMSSLELGDSALYFCASSSTSVRSVHEQFFGPGTRLTVL.

A word on this clone: At one end the junction does not follow the germline gene, possibly because of a read error. The genes are TRBV29-1 and TRBJ2-5, with a weak D call TRBD2 (6 bases). Germline assignment: CDR1 SQVTM and CDR2 ANQGSEA. CDR3 size: 13 residues. CDR3 sequence reads: CSVEAGTQETQYF. The DNA of the CDR3 is TGCAGCGTCGAAGCCGGGACTCAAGAGACCCAGTACTTC.

The chain is built from TRBV18 and TRBJ2-3, with unresolved D. This CDR3 has 13 residues. Germline values: CDR1 KGHSH, CDR2 LQKENI. V gave up 3 bases and J gave up 3 bases, with 7 bases separating them. CDR3 sequence reads: CASSPRPTDTQYF. DNA of the CDR3: TGTGCCAGCTCACCCCGGCCGACAGATACGCAGTATTTT.

The CDR3 bases are TGCGCCAGCAGCGCAGGGAATTCACCCCTCCACTTT. Its translation is CASSAGNSPLHF. This sequence joins TRBV10-2 and TRBJ1-6; tentative D call: TRBD1 (5 bases). The CDR3 totals 12 residues. V lost 6 bases and J lost 7, with 7 bases in between. Germline V lookup: CDR1 WSHSY, CDR2 SAAADI.

This CDR3 is CASSSPGLAEGETQYF. CDR3 coding DNA: TGTGCCAGCAGCTCGCCGGGACTAGCGGAAGGAGAGACCCAGTACTTC. This chain connects TRBV9 to TRBJ2-5; 11 positions agree with TRBD2. The germline V gene encodes CDR1 SGDLS and CDR2 YYNGEE. V lost 4 bases to trimming and J lost 4 bases; unmatched junction nucleotides: 9. The CDR3 length is 16 residues.

The table lists this clone with a count of one. The chain employs TRBV5-1 and TRBJ2-3, with TRBD2 matching 7 bases. The CDR3 loop spans 15 amino acids. With 0 bases clipped from V and 4 bases from J, the junction kept 5 bases outside the gene matches. Germline CDR1 and CDR2: SGHRS and YFSETQ. As DNA, the CDR3 is TGCGCCAGCAGCTTGGCCGCGGCGGGAGCAGATACGCAGTATTTT. Translating gives CASSLAAAGADTQYF.